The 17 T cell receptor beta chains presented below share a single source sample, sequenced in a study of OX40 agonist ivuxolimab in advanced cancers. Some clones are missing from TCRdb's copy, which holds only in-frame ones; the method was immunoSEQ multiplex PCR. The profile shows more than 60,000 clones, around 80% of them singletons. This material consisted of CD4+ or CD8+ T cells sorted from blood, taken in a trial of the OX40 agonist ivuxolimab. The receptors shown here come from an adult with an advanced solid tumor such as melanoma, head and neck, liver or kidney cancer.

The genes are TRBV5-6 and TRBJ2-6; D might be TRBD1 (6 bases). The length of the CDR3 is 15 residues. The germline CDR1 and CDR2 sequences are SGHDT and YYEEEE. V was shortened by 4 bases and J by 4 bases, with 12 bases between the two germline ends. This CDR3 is CASSARGSGANVLTF. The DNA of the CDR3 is TGTGCCAGCAGCGCCAGGGGTTCGGGGGCCAACGTCCTGACTTTC.

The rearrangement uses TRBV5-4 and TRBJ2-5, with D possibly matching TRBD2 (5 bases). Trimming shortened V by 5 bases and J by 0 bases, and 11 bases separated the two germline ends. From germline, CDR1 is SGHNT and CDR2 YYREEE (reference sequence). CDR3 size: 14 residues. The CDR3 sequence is CASRDGNYQETQYF. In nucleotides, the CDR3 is TGTGCCAGCAGGGACGGGAACTACCAAGAGACCCAGTACTTC.

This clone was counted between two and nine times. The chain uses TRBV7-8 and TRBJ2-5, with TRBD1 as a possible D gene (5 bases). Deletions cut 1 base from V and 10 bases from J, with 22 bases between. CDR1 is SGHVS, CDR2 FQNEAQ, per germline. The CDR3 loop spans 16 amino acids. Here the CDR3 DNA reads TGTGCCAGCAGCTTAGATGGCCAGGGTGGCTATGCGATCCAGTACTTC. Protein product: CASSLDGQGGYAIQYF. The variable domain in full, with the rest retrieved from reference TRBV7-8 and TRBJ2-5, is GAGVSQSPRYKVAKRGQDVALRCDPISGHVSLFWYQQALGQGPEFLTYFQNEAQLDKSGLPSDRFFAERPEGSVSTLKIQRTQQEDSAVYLCASSLDGQGGYAIQYFGPGTRLLVL.

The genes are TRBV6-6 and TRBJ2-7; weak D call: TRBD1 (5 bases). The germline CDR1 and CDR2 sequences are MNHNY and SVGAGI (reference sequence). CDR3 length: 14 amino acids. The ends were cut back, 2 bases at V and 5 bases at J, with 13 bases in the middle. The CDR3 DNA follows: TGTGCCAGCAGTTACGCTGGGGCTAGGGACGAGCAGTACTTC. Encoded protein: CASSYAGARDEQYF.

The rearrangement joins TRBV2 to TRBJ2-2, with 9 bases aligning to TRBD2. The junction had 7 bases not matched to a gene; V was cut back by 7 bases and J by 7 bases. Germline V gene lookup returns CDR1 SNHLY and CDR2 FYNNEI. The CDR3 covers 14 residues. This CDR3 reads CASTSLAGVGELFF. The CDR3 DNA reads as TGTGCCAGCACCTCTTTAGCGGGAGTCGGGGAGCTGTTTTTT.

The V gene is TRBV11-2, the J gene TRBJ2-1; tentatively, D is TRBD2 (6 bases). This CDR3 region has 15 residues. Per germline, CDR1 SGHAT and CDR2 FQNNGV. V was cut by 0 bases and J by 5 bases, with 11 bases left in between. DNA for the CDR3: TGTGCCAGCAGCTTAGAAGGCGGGATACACAATGAGCAGTTCTTC. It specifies CASSLEGGIHNEQFF.

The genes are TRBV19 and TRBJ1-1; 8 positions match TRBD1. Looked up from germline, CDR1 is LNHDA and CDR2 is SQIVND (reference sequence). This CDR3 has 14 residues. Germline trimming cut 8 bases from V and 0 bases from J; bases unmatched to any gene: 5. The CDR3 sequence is CASLDREMNTEAFF. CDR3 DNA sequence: TGTGCCAGTTTGGACAGGGAAATGAACACTGAAGCTTTCTTT. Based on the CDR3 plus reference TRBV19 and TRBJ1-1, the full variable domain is DGGITQSPKYLFRKEGQNVTLSCEQNLNHDAMYWYRQDPGQGLRLIYYSQIVNDFQKGDIAEGYSVSREKKESFPLTVTSAQKNPTAFYLCASLDREMNTEAFFGQGTRLTVV.

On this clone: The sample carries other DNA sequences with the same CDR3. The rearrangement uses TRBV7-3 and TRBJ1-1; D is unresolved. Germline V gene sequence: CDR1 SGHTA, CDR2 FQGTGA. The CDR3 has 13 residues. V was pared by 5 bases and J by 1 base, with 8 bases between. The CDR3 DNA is TGTGCCAGCAGCCCGACGGGGAACACTGAAGCTTTCTTT. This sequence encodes CASSPTGNTEAFF.

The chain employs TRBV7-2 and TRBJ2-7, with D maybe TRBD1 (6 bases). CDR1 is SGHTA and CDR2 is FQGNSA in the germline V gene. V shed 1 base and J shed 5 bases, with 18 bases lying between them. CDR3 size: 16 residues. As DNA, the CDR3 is TGTGCCAGCAGCTTAGACTACAGGGTTCTCGCTAACGAGCAGTACTTC. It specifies CASSLDYRVLANEQYF. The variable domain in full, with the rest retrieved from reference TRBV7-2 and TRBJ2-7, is GAGVSQSPSNKVTEKGKDVELRCDPISGHTALYWYRQSLGQGLEFLIYFQGNSAPDKSGLPSDRFSAERTGGSVSTLTIQRTQQEDSAVYLCASSLDYRVLANEQYFGPGTRLTVT.

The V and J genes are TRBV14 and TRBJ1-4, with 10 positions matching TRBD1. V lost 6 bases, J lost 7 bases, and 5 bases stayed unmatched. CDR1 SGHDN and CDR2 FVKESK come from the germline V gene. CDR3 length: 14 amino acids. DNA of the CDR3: TGTGCCAGCAGAGGGACAGGGGCGGGTGAAAAACTGTTTTTT. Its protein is CASRGTGAGEKLFF.

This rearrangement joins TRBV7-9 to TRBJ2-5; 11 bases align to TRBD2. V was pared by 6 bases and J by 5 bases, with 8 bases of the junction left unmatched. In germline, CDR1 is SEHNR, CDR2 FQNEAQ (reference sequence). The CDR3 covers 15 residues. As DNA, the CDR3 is TGTGCCAGCAGGGAGGGACTAGCGGCGAGGGAGACCCAGTACTTC. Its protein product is CASREGLAARETQYF. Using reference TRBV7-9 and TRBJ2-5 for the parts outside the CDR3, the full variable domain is DTGVSQNPRHKITKRGQNVTFRCDPISEHNRLYWYRQTLGQGPEFLTYFQNEAQLEKSRLLSDRFSAERPKGSFSTLEIQRTEQGDSAMYLCASREGLAARETQYFGPGTRLLVL.

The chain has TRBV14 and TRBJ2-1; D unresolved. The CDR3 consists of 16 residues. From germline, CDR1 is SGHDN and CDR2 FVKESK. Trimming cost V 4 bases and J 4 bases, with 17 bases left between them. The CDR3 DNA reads TGTGCCAGCAGCCCCCCGGACCGTCGACGTTACAATGAGCAGTTCTTC. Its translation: CASSPPDRRRYNEQFF. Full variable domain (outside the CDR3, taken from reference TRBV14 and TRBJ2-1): EAGVTQFPSHSVIEKGQTVTLRCDPISGHDNLYWYRRVMGKEIKFLLHFVKESKQDESGMPNNRFLAERTGGTYSTLKVQPAELEDSGVYFCASSPPDRRRYNEQFFGPGTRLTVL.

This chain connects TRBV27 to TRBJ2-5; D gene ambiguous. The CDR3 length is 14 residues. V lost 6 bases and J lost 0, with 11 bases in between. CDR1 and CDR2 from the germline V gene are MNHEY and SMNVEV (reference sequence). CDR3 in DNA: TGTGCCAGCAGCAACGGCGGCAACCAAGAGACCCAGTACTTC. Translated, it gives CASSNGGNQETQYF.

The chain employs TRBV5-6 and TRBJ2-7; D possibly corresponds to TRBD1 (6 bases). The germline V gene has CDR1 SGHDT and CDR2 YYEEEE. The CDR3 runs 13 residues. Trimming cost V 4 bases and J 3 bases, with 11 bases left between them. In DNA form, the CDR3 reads TGTGCCAGCAGCCGGGACAAGATCTACGAGCAGTACTTC. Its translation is CASSRDKIYEQYF.

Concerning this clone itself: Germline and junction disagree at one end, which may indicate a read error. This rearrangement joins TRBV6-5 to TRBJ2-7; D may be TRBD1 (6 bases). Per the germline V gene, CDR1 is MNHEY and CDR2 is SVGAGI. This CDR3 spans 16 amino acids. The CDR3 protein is CASSLTDRPVYDSISF. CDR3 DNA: TGTGCCAGCAGTTTGACTGACAGGCCCGTATATGATTCAATAAGCTTC.

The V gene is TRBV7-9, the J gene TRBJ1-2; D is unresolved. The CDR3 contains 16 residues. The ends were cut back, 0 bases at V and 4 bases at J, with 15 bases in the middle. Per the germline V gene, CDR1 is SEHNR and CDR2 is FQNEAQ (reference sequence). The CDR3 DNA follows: TGTGCCAGCAGCTTAGCGGGTTCTGCTACCTTCTATGGCTACACCTTC. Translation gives CASSLAGSATFYGYTF.

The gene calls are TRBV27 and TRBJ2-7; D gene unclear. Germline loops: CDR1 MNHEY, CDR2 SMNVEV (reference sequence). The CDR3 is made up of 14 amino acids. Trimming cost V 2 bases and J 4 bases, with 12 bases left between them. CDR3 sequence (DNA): TGTGCCAGCAGTTTAGTTTCCGAGGATTACGAGCAGTACTTC. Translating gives CASSLVSEDYEQYF.